These 20 T cell receptor beta chains came from one sample sequenced in a study of CD8 T cells in ankylosing spondylitis. One entry per CDR3 protein results from TCRdb running MiXCR on the 5' RACE reads. Altogether 250,000 to 300,000 distinct CDR3 sequences are present, about 19% being singletons, with the ten largest covering about 8%. What was sequenced was blood, either unsorted or a sorted T cell fraction (not recorded which). The receptor source for this set is a male donor with ankylosing spondylitis or in good health (not recorded which).

The chain recombines TRBV10-3 with TRBJ2-6, with 9 bases lining up with TRBD1. In germline, CDR1 is ENHRY, CDR2 SYGVKD. After removal of 10 bases from V and 2 bases from J, the junction contained 6 bases not matched to a gene. This CDR3 is built from 15 residues. CDR3 nucleotide sequence: TGTGCCACCGGGACAGGGTCTGCTGGGGCCAACGTCCTGACTTTC. Its protein product is CATGTGSAGANVLTF.

The chain employs TRBV19 and TRBJ1-1; D gene uncertain. Trimming cost V 3 bases and J 1 base, with 12 bases left between them. Germline V gene lookup returns CDR1 LNHDA and CDR2 SQIVND (reference sequence). The length of the CDR3 is 15 residues. The CDR3 here is CASSIGVLGNTEAFF. The CDR3 nucleotides are TGTGCCAGTAGTATTGGGGTCCTGGGGAACACTGAAGCTTTCTTT.

This clonotype has ten or more counts. The chain recombines TRBV27 with TRBJ2-1; TRBD2 agrees at 7 bases. V was pared by 5 bases and J by 3 bases, with 7 bases of the junction left unmatched. The germline V gene has CDR1 MNHEY and CDR2 SMNVEV (reference sequence). The length of the CDR3 is 15 residues. The CDR3 is CASSGASGVYNEQFF. CDR3 sequence (DNA): TGTGCCAGCAGTGGCGCTAGCGGAGTCTACAATGAGCAGTTCTTC.

The chain employs TRBV7-9 and TRBJ1-6; D gene ambiguous. The CDR3 spans 14 residues. Per the germline V gene, CDR1 is SEHNR and CDR2 is FQNEAQ (reference sequence). Trimming cost V 2 bases and J 8 bases, with 10 bases left between them. The CDR3 sequence is CASSLSGFDSPLHF. DNA of the CDR3: TGTGCCAGCAGCTTATCCGGGTTCGATTCACCCCTCCACTTT.

This clonotype was observed at least ten times. The chain joins TRBV12-3 or TRBV12-4 to TRBJ1-2; 9 bases align to TRBD1. This CDR3 spans 15 amino acids. V was clipped by 1 base and J by 6 bases; unmatched bases: 6. This chain's CDR3 is CASSLGLGTGHGYTF. The CDR3 DNA sequence: TGTGCCAGCAGTTTAGGTTTAGGGACAGGGCATGGCTACACCTTC.

The chain carries TRBV28 and TRBJ2-7; 8 bases are shared with TRBD1. CDR1 and CDR2 (germline): MDHEN, SYDVKM. The J segment lost 6 bases and the V segment lost 5 bases, leaving 3 bases of the junction unmatched. The CDR3 loop spans 12 amino acids. The CDR3 DNA sequence: TGTGCCAGCAGTGGGGACAGGCGCGAGCAGTACGTC. Translated: CASSGDRREQYV.

This clonotype has just a few counts. In nucleotides, the CDR3 is TGTGCCAGCAGTGTAGGCAGGCCTGCGCTTGGGGCCAACGTCCTGACTTTC. Translating gives CASSVGRPALGANVLTF. The chain is built from TRBV2 and TRBJ2-6; no definite D call. In germline, CDR1 is SNHLY, CDR2 FYNNEI. Trimming stripped 4 bases from V and 3 bases from J, with 16 bases between. CDR3 length: 17 amino acids.

The rearrangement links TRBV18 to TRBJ2-1, with 9 bases aligning to TRBD1. The CDR3 is 15 residues long. The V segment lost 1 base and the J segment 8 bases; nucleotides outside the gene matches: 6. Germline V lookup: CDR1 KGHSH, CDR2 LQKENI. CDR3 DNA: TGTGCCAGCTCACCACTTACAGGGGGCAAGGATGAGCAGTTCTTC. It yields the protein CASSPLTGGKDEQFF.

The chain links TRBV5-1 to TRBJ2-3, with 7 positions matching TRBD2. The trim removed 4 bases at V and 5 bases at J, leaving 10 bases unmatched. The CDR3 length is 15 residues. Per germline, CDR1 SGHRS and CDR2 YFSETQ. The chain's CDR3 is CASSVGGRGGDTQYF. The CDR3 nucleotides read TGCGCCAGCAGCGTTGGAGGGAGGGGAGGAGATACGCAGTATTTT.

The chain couples TRBV3-1 to TRBJ2-5; weak D call: TRBD1 (7 bases). V lost 5 bases to trimming and J lost 4 bases, with 14 bases between them. From germline, CDR1 is LGHDT and CDR2 YNNKEL (reference sequence). This CDR3 spans 14 amino acids. CDR3 DNA sequence: TGTGCCAGCAGCGCCCGACAGGGAGGAGAGACCCAGTACTTC. Its protein product is CASSARQGGETQYF.

This chain connects TRBV5-4 to TRBJ2-3; perhaps TRBD2 as D (6 bases). This CDR3 is built from 15 residues. Germline V lookup: CDR1 SGHNT, CDR2 YYREEE (reference sequence). The V end lost 4 bases, the J end lost 5 bases, and 17 bases lay between the germline ends. CDR3 in DNA: TGTGCCAGCAGCGAGGACCTTCAGGGAGGAGATACGCAGTATTTT. Protein sequence: CASSEDLQGGDTQYF.

The chain has TRBV7-3 and TRBJ1-2; D ambiguous. In germline, CDR1 is SGHTA, CDR2 FQGTGA. V lost 9 bases and J 0 bases, leaving 8 bases between the germline ends. This CDR3 contains 12 residues. For the CDR3, the DNA is TGTGCCAGTGGGGTAGCTAACTATGGCTACACCTTC. As protein: CASGVANYGYTF.

The rearrangement uses TRBV18 and TRBJ2-5; D unresolved. V gave up 2 bases and J gave up 4 bases, with 8 bases separating them. This CDR3 comprises 13 residues. Germline V gives CDR1 KGHSH, CDR2 LQKENI. CDR3 amino acids: CASSPGSGETQYF. Here the CDR3 DNA reads TGTGCCAGCTCACCAGGTTCCGGAGAGACCCAGTACTTC.

The J gene is TRBJ2-1, the V gene TRBV12-3 or TRBV12-4; 8 positions agree with TRBD1. V lost 6 bases, J lost 7 bases, and 5 bases stayed unmatched. This CDR3 comprises 13 residues. CDR3 in DNA: TGTGCCAGCAGCAGGACAGGGTTTAATGAGCAGTTCTTC. Its protein is CASSRTGFNEQFF.

This clonotype was counted many times. The rearrangement uses TRBV29-1 and TRBJ2-5, with TRBD1 as a possible D gene (6 bases). This CDR3 is built from 12 residues. Germline V lookup: CDR1 SQVTM, CDR2 ANQGSEA. V was clipped by 8 bases and J by 5 bases, with 15 bases between them. The CDR3 here is CSLQTGIETQYF. CDR3 coding DNA: TGCAGCCTCCAAACAGGGATTGAGACCCAGTACTTC.

V usage is TRBV5-1 and J usage is TRBJ2-2; D is unresolved. This CDR3 is 16 amino acids long. CDR1 is SGHRS, CDR2 YFSETQ, per germline. Trimming shortened V by 1 base and J by 6 bases, and 16 bases separated the two germline ends. In DNA, the CDR3 is TGCGCCAGCAGCTTGTCGGGCCCTGAGAATGCCGGGGAGCTGTTTTTT. It translates to CASSLSGPENAGELFF.

This clonotype was observed a few times. The V call is TRBV20-1, the J call TRBJ2-1; TRBD1 agrees at 9 bases. Trimming at V came to 3 bases and at J to 5 bases, leaving 5 bases not matched to a gene. The CDR3 length is 14 residues. Germline CDR1 is DFQATT and CDR2 is SNEGSKA (reference sequence). The CDR3: CSASPDRGDNEQFF. Here the CDR3 DNA reads TGCAGTGCTAGTCCCGACAGGGGGGACAATGAGCAGTTCTTC.

The chain links TRBV7-2 to TRBJ2-3; 7 nucleotides align to TRBD2. The CDR3 is 14 residues long. In germline, CDR1 is SGHTA, CDR2 FQGNSA. Trimming cost V 0 bases and J 6 bases; bases outside gene matches: 3. CDR3 bases: TGTGCCAGCAGCTTAGCGGGGGGGGTGGATACGCAGTATTTT. It codes for CASSLAGGVDTQYF.

V and J are TRBV7-2 and TRBJ2-1; D is perhaps TRBD1 (6 bases). Trimming took off 5 bases at V and 4 bases at J, with 12 bases between the two ends. The CDR3 sequence is 14 residues long. Per germline, CDR1 SGHTA and CDR2 FQGNSA. As DNA, the CDR3 is TGTGCCAGCAGCATCGGACAGATTTACAATGAGCAGTTCTTC. This encodes CASSIGQIYNEQFF.

The genes are TRBV4-2 and TRBJ2-4; 8 nucleotides align to TRBD2. The CDR3 covers 16 residues. Trimming cost V 1 base and J 7 bases; bases outside gene matches: 9. Germline V CDR1 and CDR2: LGHNA, YNFKEQ. Written as DNA, the CDR3 is TGTGCCAGCAGCCAAGCGCGGGGGGCAGGGGTGAACATTCAGTACTTC. The encoded protein is CASSQARGAGVNIQYF.